These 12 T cell receptor beta chains were sequenced from one sample in a study of blood T cell repertoires in COVID-19. Measured with immunoSEQ multiplex PCR; TCRdb has only the in-frame clones, and not every one. The table records 300,000 or so clones, about 85% of them present only once. What was sequenced was peripheral blood. These receptors all come from a woman aged 45-60 years with active or convalescent COVID-19.

The CDR3 nucleotides read TGTGCCAGCAGTTTAGCGGCGAGCGAGCAGTTCTTC. Its translation is CASSLAASEQFF. The V gene is TRBV2, the J gene TRBJ2-1, with D perhaps matching TRBD2 (6 bases). With 5 bases removed from V and 10 bases from J, the gap between germline ends came to 12 bases. CDR3 length: 12 residues. CDR1 and CDR2 (germline): SNHLY, FYNNEI.

Regarding this clone: The junction departs from the called germline gene at one end, perhaps through a read error. The chain combines TRBV2 with TRBJ1-5, with 8 bases fitting TRBD1. The CDR3 runs 12 residues. Germline lookup yields CDR1 SNHLY and CDR2 FYNNEI. This chain's CDR3 is CASSETGQGRYF. The CDR3 coding sequence is TGTGCCAGCAGCGAAACAGGACAGGGAAGGTATTTT.

The chain joins TRBV10-2 to TRBJ2-3, with 13 positions matching TRBD2. Germline CDR1 and CDR2: WSHSY and SAAADI. The CDR3 consists of 13 residues. Unmatched junction bases numbered 3, after V lost 10 bases and J lost 5 bases. The CDR3 sequence: CATWTSGRDTQYF. In DNA form, the CDR3 reads TGCGCCACTTGGACTAGCGGGAGAGATACGCAGTATTTT.

This chain links TRBV30 with TRBJ2-3, with D possibly TRBD2 on 5 matching bases. The CDR3 is 14 residues long. V shed 6 bases and J shed 0 bases, with 13 bases lying between them. CDR1 and CDR2 (germline): GTSNPN, SVGIG (reference sequence). The CDR3 nucleotides are TGTGCCTGTCGGGCTAGCCTCAGCACAGATACGCAGTATTTT. Amino acid sequence: CACRASLSTDTQYF.

CDR3 DNA: TGCAGTGCTCCCGCGGGGACCCAGTACTTC. The encoded protein is CSAPAGTQYF. The chain recombines TRBV20-1 with TRBJ2-5, with D possibly matching TRBD2 (5 bases). The CDR3 spans 10 residues. Trimming pared 5 bases from V and 7 bases from J, leaving 8 bases between. Germline lookup yields CDR1 DFQATT and CDR2 SNEGSKA (reference sequence).

DNA for the CDR3: TGTGCCAGCAGCCAAGAGGGGACGGTCCAAAGGGGGGATACGCAGTATTTT. It specifies CASSQEGTVQRGDTQYF. J is TRBJ2-3 and V is TRBV4-2; D perhaps matches TRBD1 (6 bases). CDR1 is LGHNA, CDR2 YNFKEQ, per germline. V lost 0 bases, J lost 6 bases, and 19 bases lay in between. This CDR3 region has 17 residues.

V gene TRBV28 combines with J gene TRBJ2-5, with D perhaps matching TRBD2 (6 bases). V was pared by 5 bases and J by 4 bases, with 11 bases between. This CDR3 has 13 amino acids. CDR1 and CDR2 (germline): MDHEN, SYDVKM. The CDR3 nucleotides read TGTGCCAGCAGTCCCGCGGGGTTAGAGACCCAGTACTTC. It yields the protein CASSPAGLETQYF.

The chain couples TRBV7-8 to TRBJ1-5, with a weak D call TRBD1 (6 bases). V shed 4 bases and J shed 4 bases, with 14 bases lying between them. CDR1 and CDR2 (germline): SGHVS, FQNEAQ. CDR3 length: 15 amino acids. CDR3 nucleotides: TGTGCCAGCAGCTCGCTACAGGGCCGGAATCAGCCCCAGCATTTT. This codes for CASSSLQGRNQPQHF.

The gene calls are TRBV24-1 and TRBJ2-7, with D possibly matching TRBD2 (6 bases). This CDR3 spans 18 amino acids. V dropped 2 bases and J dropped 0 bases, with 19 bases sitting between them. Germline values: CDR1 KGHDR, CDR2 SFDVKD. The CDR3 DNA sequence: TGTGCCACCAGTGATTCCGTTACTGGAGGGGCCCGCTCCTACGAGCAGTACTTC. It encodes CATSDSVTGGARSYEQYF.

Comments on this clone: A read error may produce the germline difference seen at one junction end. This rearrangement joins TRBV7-7 to TRBJ1-4; TRBD1 matches 9 bases. Per germline, CDR1 SSHAT and CDR2 FNYEAQ (reference sequence). The CDR3 contains 19 residues. The CDR3 nucleotides are TGTGCTAGCAGCCGACGTGGTGAGGGACAGGGAATGACTAATGAAAAACTGTTTTTT. Its translation: CASSRRGEGQGMTNEKLFF.

The rearrangement uses TRBV27 and TRBJ2-7, with D unresolved. The CDR3 loop spans 13 amino acids. Between the trimmed V and J ends, which lost 2 bases and 1 base, there was a span of 6 bases. CDR1 and CDR2 from the germline V gene are MNHEY and SMNVEV (reference sequence). The chain's CDR3 is CASSLGQSYEQYF. In DNA, the CDR3 is TGTGCCAGCAGTTTAGGCCAGTCCTACGAGCAGTACTTC.

The chain employs TRBV3-1 (or the pseudogene TRBV3-2) and TRBJ2-7, with 14 bases identical to TRBD2. The V and J ends lost 4 bases and 6 bases, in that order; junction bases with no gene match: 8. This CDR3 comprises 16 residues. Germline loops: CDR1 LGHDT, CDR2 YNNKEL (reference sequence). CDR3 sequence reads: CASSPPGLAGGSEQYF. CDR3 DNA sequence: TGTGCCAGCAGCCCTCCTGGACTAGCGGGAGGAAGCGAGCAGTACTTC.